The rows below give T cell receptor beta chains drawn from one sample of a study of T cell responses to AZD1222 COVID-19 vaccine. Libraries were prepared by immunoSEQ multiplex PCR; TCRdb keeps only in-frame clonotypes and omits some of them. The sample holds 150,000 to 250,000 clones, roughly 92% seen once. Source: peripheral blood, taken 28 days after the second AZD1222 dose. The receptors here all came from an adult who received the AZD1222 COVID-19 vaccine. Each CDR3 is given with its conserved first and last residue. D genes are given only for firm matches. Clone size appears in some rows only: once, few, many, or a class for an expanded clone.

TRBV3-1/TRBV3-2	.	TRBD1	TRBJ1-3	CASSQRTGWEGNTIYF	TGTGCCAGCAGCCAAAGGACAGGGTGGGAAGGAAACACCATATATTTT
TRBV28	once	.	TRBJ2-7	CASSSVYEQYF	TGTGCCAGCAGTTCGGTCTACGAGCAGTACTTC
TRBV4-1	.	TRBD1	TRBJ1-4	CASSQVGTANEKLFF	TGCGCCAGCAGCCAAGTGGGGACAGCTAATGAAAAACTGTTTTTT
TRBV7-2	.	TRBD2	TRBJ2-3	CASSLSRTSGGNTQYF	TGTGCCAGCAGCTTATCCCGGACTAGCGGGGGAAATACGCAGTATTTT
TRBV12-3/TRBV12-4	.	TRBD1	TRBJ1-5	CASTRGDNQPQHF	TGTGCCAGCACCAGGGGGGACAATCAGCCCCAGCATTTT
TRBV5-1	.	.	TRBJ2-7	CASSSGGGQSYEQYF	TGCGCCAGCAGCTCCGGAGGGGGGCAGTCCTACGAGCAGTACTTC
TRBV3-1/TRBV3-2	few	TRBD1	TRBJ1-2	CASSQVRQGLPYGYTF	TGTGCCAGCAGCCAAGTCCGACAGGGGCTACCCTATGGCTACACCTTC
TRBV6-5	.	TRBD1	TRBJ1-2	CASSITGGQGYTF	TGTGCCAGCAGTATCACAGGGGGCCAAGGCTACACCTTC
TRBV7-9	.	.	TRBJ1-5	CASSPGDSQPQHF	TGTGCCAGCAGCCCGGGCGACAGTCAGCCCCAGCATTTT
TRBV7-9	.	.	TRBJ1-1	CASNTGSHTEAFF	TGTGCCTCCAATACAGGGTCTCACACTGAAGCTTTCTTT
TRBV23-1	few	.	TRBJ1-4	CASTLGGGLVTNEKLFF	TGCGCCAGCACCTTAGGGGGGGGTTTGGTAACTAATGAAAAACTGTTTTTT
TRBV9	few	.	TRBJ2-6	CASSPRRAGANVLTF	TGTGCCAGCAGCCCCCGGAGGGCTGGGGCCAACGTCCTGACTTTC
TRBV27	.	TRBD1	TRBJ1-6	CASSSLPGQSNSPLHF	TGTGCCAGCAGCAGCCTACCGGGACAGTCTAATTCACCCCTCCACTTT
TRBV6-2/TRBV6-3	.	.	TRBJ1-5	CASSPGGGGNQPQHF	TGTGCCAGCAGTCCGGGAGGAGGGGGCAATCAGCCCCAGCATTTT
TRBV5-1	once	TRBD1	TRBJ1-2	CASSFPDRAGYTF	TGCGCCAGCAGCTTCCCGGACAGGGCTGGCTACACCTTC
TRBV18	once	.	TRBJ1-4	CASSWQAPEKLFF	TGTGCCAGCTCTTGGCAGGCTCCCGAAAAACTGTTTTTT
TRBV10-3	few	TRBD2	TRBJ2-3	CASLAGTGADTQYF	TGTGCCAGCTTAGCGGGGACGGGCGCAGATACGCAGTATTTT
TRBV7-2	once	TRBD1	TRBJ2-1	CASVGTGTYNEQFF	TGTGCCAGCGTTGGGACAGGGACCTACAATGAGCAGTTCTTC
TRBV3-1/TRBV3-2	.	.	TRBJ1-4	CASSPQVSTNEKLFF	TGTGCCAGCAGCCCGCAGGTTTCAACTAATGAAAAACTGTTTTTT
TRBV28	once	TRBD1	TRBJ1-1	CASRQTGKAFF	TGTGCCAGCAGGCAGACAGGGAAAGCTTTCTTT
TRBV18	.	.	TRBJ1-3	CASSPDTRGGNTIYF	TGTGCCAGCTCACCAGATACCCGAGGAGGAAACACCATATATTTT
TRBV7-2	.	TRBD2	TRBJ2-3	CASSLGTRSPDTQYF	TGTGCCAGCAGCTTAGGGACTAGGAGCCCAGATACGCAGTATTTT
TRBV7-8	.	TRBD1	TRBJ1-5	CASSLTGTGIAPQHF	TGTGCCAGCAGCTTAACCGGGACAGGGATAGCGCCCCAGCATTTT
TRBV9	.	TRBD1	TRBJ1-4	CASSGGGTGLEKLFF	TGTGCCAGCAGCGGAGGGGGGACAGGCCTTGAAAAACTGTTTTTT
TRBV1	.	.	TRBJ1-4	CTSSQTLATNEKLFF	TGCACCAGCAGCCAGACCCTTGCAACTAATGAAAAACTGTTTTTT
TRBV19	.	TRBD1	TRBJ2-2	CASGGTGDAGELFF	TGTGCCAGTGGCGGGACAGGGGACGCCGGGGAGCTGTTTTTT
TRBV10-3	once	TRBD1	TRBJ2-2	CAIKGRSGTGGTGELFF	TGTGCCATCAAAGGGAGAAGTGGGACAGGGGGAACCGGGGAGCTGTTTTTT
TRBV27	.	.	TRBJ2-4	CASSLGNIQYF	TGTGCCAGCAGTTTGGGAAACATTCAGTACTTC
TRBV5-8	.	TRBD2	TRBJ2-5	CASSSAASGANTGETQYF	TGTGCCAGCAGCTCGGCCGCTAGCGGGGCCAATACTGGGGAGACCCAGTACTTC
TRBV7-3	.	.	TRBJ1-1	CASSLWGLNTEAFF	TGTGCCAGCAGCTTATGGGGACTCAACACTGAAGCTTTCTTT
TRBV6-2/TRBV6-3	once	.	TRBJ1-6	CASSGTAYSPLHF	TGTGCCAGCAGTGGGACGGCTTATTCACCCCTCCACTTT
TRBV6-5	.	.	TRBJ1-1	CASSYSSVNTEAFF	TGTGCCAGCAGTTACTCTTCGGTGAACACTGAAGCTTTCTTT
TRBV27	.	.	TRBJ1-1	CASTPAQGRYTEAFF	TGTGCCAGCACCCCGGCTCAGGGGCGGTACACTGAAGCTTTCTTT
TRBV19	.	.	TRBJ1-5	CASSGQHNQPQHF	TGTGCCAGTAGTGGACAGCACAATCAGCCCCAGCATTTT
TRBV6-2/TRBV6-3	.	TRBD2	TRBJ2-5	CASSSGLAGASRETQYF	TGTGCCAGCAGTTCCGGCCTAGCGGGGGCCTCGCGAGAGACCCAGTACTTC
TRBV5-1	.	TRBD1	TRBJ1-4	CASSLQGATNEKLFF	TGCGCCAGCAGCTTGCAGGGGGCAACTAATGAAAAACTGTTTTTT
TRBV6-5	.	TRBD1	TRBJ1-1	CASSYQGQQNTEAFF	TGTGCCAGCAGTTACCAGGGACAGCAGAACACTGAAGCTTTCTTT
TRBV7-9	.	.	TRBJ2-7	CASSASGERSYEQYF	TGTGCCAGCAGCGCATCGGGGGAGCGCTCCTACGAGCAGTACTTC
TRBV19	once	.	TRBJ1-5	CASGNRAEGRNQPQHF	TGTGCCAGTGGAAACAGGGCCGAGGGACGCAATCAGCCCCAGCATTTT
TRBV5-4	.	TRBD1	TRBJ1-4	CASSVGQQNEKLFF	TGTGCCAGCAGCGTGGGACAGCAAAATGAAAAACTGTTTTTT
TRBV19	.	.	TRBJ1-2	CASKEGPGLFGYTF	TGTGCCAGTAAGGAGGGCCCGGGATTATTTGGCTACACCTTC
TRBV4-1	.	TRBD1	TRBJ1-5	CASSRTGNQPQHF	TGCGCCAGCAGCAGGACAGGGAACCAGCCCCAGCATTTT
TRBV9	.	.	TRBJ1-2	CASSPPTPRGGYTF	TGTGCCAGCAGCCCTCCCACCCCACGGGGCGGCTACACCTTC
TRBV7-9	.	.	TRBJ1-5	CASSLETGNQPQHF	TGTGCCAGCAGCTTAGAAACGGGCAATCAGCCCCAGCATTTT
TRBV11-2	.	.	TRBJ1-1	CASSPTPNTEAFF	TGTGCCAGCAGCCCGACACCGAACACTGAAGCTTTCTTT
TRBV3-1/TRBV3-2	.	.	TRBJ2-7	CASSQPGTTEQYF	TGTGCCAGCAGCCAGCCCGGGACGACCGAGCAGTACTTC
TRBV7-2	.	.	TRBJ1-5	CASSPSGANQPQHF	TGTGCCAGCAGCCCCAGTGGGGCGAATCAGCCCCAGCATTTT
TRBV5-5	.	.	TRBJ2-7	CASSWGVAYEQYF	TGTGCCAGCAGCTGGGGCGTGGCGTACGAGCAGTACTTC
TRBV4-1	once	.	TRBJ1-5	CASSQAWQGAQPQHF	TGCGCCAGCAGCCAAGCATGGCAGGGAGCTCAGCCCCAGCATTTT
TRBV7-3	once	TRBD2	TRBJ2-1	CASSLGVSGGHRSYNEQFF	TGTGCCAGCAGCTTAGGGGTTAGCGGGGGCCACCGCTCCTACAATGAGCAGTTCTTC
TRBV28	.	TRBD2	TRBJ2-1	CASSLPLAGGHNEQFF	TGTGCCAGCAGCTTACCGCTAGCGGGGGGACACAATGAGCAGTTCTTC
TRBV18	.	.	TRBJ1-1	CASSPKVAEAFF	TGTGCCAGCTCACCCAAGGTGGCTGAAGCTTTCTTT
TRBV18	once	.	TRBJ1-1	CASSPEGLAEAFF	TGTGCCAGCTCACCAGAGGGGTTAGCTGAAGCTTTCTTT
TRBV6-5	.	.	TRBJ2-3	CASIGGTDTQYF	TGTGCCAGCATCGGCGGCACAGATACGCAGTATTTT
TRBV7-8	.	TRBD1	TRBJ1-6	CASSLARGTGDSPLHF	TGTGCCAGCAGCTTAGCTCGCGGGACAGGGGATTCACCCCTCCACTTT
TRBV18	.	.	TRBJ1-4	CASSPYGVYQEKLFF	TGTGCCAGCTCACCTTACGGAGTCTACCAGGAAAAACTGTTTTTT
TRBV7-2	.	TRBD1	TRBJ1-3	CASSGTGSGNTIYF	TGTGCCAGCAGCGGGACAGGTTCTGGAAACACCATATATTTT
TRBV5-4	.	.	TRBJ1-5	CASSWGGGGYSNQPQHF	TGTGCCAGCAGCTGGGGGGGCGGTGGCTATAGCAATCAGCCCCAGCATTTT
TRBV9	.	.	TRBJ1-3	CASSPTRSGNTIYF	TGTGCCAGCAGCCCAACCCGCTCTGGAAACACCATATATTTT
TRBV28	few	.	TRBJ1-5	CASSPELGGQPQHF	TGTGCCAGCAGTCCCGAGTTGGGGGGGCAGCCCCAGCATTTT